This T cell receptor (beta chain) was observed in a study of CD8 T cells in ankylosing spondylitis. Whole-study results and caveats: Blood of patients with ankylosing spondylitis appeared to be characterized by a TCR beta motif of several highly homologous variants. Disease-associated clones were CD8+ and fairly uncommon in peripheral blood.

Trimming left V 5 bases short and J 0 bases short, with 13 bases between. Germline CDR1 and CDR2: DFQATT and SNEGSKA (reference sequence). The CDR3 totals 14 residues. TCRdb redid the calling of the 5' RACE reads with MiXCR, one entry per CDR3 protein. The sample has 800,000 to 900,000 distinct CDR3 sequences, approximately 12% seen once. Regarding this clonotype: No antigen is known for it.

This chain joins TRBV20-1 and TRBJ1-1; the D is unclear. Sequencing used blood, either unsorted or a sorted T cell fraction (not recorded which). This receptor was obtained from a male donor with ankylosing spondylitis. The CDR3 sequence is CSAARVWMNTEAFF. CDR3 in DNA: TGCAGTGCTGCACGTGTTTGGATGAACACTGAAGCTTTCTTT.